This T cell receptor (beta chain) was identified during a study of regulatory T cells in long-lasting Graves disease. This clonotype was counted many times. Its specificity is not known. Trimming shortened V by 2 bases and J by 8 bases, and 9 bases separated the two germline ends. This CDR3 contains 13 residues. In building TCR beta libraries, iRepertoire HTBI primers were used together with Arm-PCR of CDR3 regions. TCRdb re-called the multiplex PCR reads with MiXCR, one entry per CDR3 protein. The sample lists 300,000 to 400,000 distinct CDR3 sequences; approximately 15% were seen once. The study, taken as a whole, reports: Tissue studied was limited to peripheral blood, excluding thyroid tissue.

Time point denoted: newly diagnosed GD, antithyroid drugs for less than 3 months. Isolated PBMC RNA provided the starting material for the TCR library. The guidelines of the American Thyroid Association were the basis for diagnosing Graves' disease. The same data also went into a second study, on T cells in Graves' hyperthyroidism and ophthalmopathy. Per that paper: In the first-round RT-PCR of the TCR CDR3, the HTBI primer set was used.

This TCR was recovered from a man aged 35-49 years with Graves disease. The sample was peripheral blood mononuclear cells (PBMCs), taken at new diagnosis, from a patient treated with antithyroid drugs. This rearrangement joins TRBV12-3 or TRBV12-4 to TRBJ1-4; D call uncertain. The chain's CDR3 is CASSLRDWEKLFF. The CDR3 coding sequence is TGTGCCAGCAGTTTAAGGGATTGGGAAAAACTGTTTTTT.